This T cell receptor (beta chain) comes out of a study of CD4 T cells in relation to SARS-CoV-2 and coronaviruses. Notes on the study in general: Monoreactive clones expanded significantly more to SARS-CoV-2 than crossreactive clones did.

As regards this clone: The antigen is undetermined.

Deletions cut 3 bases from V and 0 bases from J, with 9 bases between. Germline-derived CDR1 and CDR2 are SQVTM and ANQGSEA. CDR3 length equals 13 residues. Sequencing used immunoSEQ multiplex PCR; TCRdb keeps in-frame clones, though not all of them. The data show tens of thousands of clones, about 80% seen once. The clonotype comes from an adult with COVID-19. Sequences were obtained from memory CD4+ T cells from PBMCs, cultured in vitro. V usage is TRBV29-1 and J usage is TRBJ2-7; possibly TRBD2 for D (5 bases). The DNA for the CDR3 is TGCAGCGTTGAGGACTGGAGCTCCTACGAGCAGTACTTC. Amino acid sequence: CSVEDWSSYEQYF.